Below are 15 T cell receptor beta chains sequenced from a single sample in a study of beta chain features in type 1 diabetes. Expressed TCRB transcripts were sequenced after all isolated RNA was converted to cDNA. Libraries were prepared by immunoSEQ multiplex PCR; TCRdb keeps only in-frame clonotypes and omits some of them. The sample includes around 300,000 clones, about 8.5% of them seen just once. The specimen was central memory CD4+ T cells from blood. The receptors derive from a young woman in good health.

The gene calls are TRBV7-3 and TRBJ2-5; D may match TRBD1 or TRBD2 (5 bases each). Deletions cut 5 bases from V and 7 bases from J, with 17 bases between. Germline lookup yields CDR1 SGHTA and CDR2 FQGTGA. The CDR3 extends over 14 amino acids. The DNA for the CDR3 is TGTGCCAGCAGCCTAGGCCACGGGGCTGGGACCCAGTACTTC. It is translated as CASSLGHGAGTQYF.

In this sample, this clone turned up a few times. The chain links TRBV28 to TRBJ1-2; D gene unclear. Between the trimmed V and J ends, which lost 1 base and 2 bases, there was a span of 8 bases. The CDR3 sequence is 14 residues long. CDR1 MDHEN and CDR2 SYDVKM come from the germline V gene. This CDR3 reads CASSLFQANYGYTF. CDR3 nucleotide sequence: TGTGCCAGCAGTTTATTCCAGGCCAACTATGGCTACACCTTC.

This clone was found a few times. CDR3 protein: CSVFGESDTEAFF. DNA of the CDR3: TGCAGCGTATTTGGAGAGTCGGACACTGAAGCTTTCTTT. The V call is TRBV29-1, the J call TRBJ1-1, with D unresolved. Germline CDR1 SQVTM, CDR2 ANQGSEA. With 6 bases removed from V and 3 bases from J, the gap between germline ends came to 14 bases. The CDR3 is 13 amino acids.

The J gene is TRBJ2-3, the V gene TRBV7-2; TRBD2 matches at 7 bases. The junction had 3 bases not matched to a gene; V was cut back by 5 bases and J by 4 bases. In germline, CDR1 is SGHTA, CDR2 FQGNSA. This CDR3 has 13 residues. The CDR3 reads CASSLGGADTQYF. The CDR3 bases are TGTGCCAGCAGCCTGGGGGGGGCAGATACGCAGTATTTT.

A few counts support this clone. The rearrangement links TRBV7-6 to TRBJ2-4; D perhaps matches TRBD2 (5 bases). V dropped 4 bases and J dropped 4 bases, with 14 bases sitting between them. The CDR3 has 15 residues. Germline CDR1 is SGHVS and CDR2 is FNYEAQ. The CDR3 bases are TGTGCCAGCAGCTCCTCACAAGGACTGAAAAACATTCAGTACTTC. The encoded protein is CASSSSQGLKNIQYF.

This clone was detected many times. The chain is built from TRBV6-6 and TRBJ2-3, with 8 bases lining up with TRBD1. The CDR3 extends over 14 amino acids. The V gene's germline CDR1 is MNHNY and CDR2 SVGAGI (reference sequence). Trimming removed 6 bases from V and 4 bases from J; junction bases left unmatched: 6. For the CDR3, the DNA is TGTGCCAGCAGCCCCGGACAGGGTGCAGATACGCAGTATTTT. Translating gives CASSPGQGADTQYF.

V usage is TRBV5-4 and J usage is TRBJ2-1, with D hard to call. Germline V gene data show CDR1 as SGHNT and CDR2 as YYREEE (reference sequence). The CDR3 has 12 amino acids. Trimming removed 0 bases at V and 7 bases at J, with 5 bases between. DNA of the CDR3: TGTGCCAGCAGCTTGGTGGTTAATGAGCAGTTCTTC. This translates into CASSLVVNEQFF.

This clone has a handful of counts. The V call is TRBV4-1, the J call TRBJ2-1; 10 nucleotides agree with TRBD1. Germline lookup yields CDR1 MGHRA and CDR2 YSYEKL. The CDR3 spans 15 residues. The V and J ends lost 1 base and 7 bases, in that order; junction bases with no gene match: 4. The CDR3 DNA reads TGCGCCAGCAGCCAAGTTGGGACAGGGGCAAATGAGCAGTTCTTC. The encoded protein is CASSQVGTGANEQFF.

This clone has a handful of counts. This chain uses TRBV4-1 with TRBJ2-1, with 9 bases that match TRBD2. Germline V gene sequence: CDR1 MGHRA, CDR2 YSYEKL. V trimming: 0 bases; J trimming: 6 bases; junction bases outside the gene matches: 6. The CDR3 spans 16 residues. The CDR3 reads CASSQEGSGSSNEQFF. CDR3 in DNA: TGCGCCAGCAGCCAAGAAGGTAGCGGGAGTAGCAATGAGCAGTTCTTC.

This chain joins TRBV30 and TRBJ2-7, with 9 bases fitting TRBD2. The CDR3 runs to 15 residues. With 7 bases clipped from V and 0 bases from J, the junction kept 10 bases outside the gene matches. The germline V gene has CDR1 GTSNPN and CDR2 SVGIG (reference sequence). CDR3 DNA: TGTGCCTCAAACCCGACTAGCGGATCCTCCTACGAGCAGTACTTC. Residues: CASNPTSGSSYEQYF. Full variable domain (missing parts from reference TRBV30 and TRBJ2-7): SQTIHQWPATLVQPVGSPLSLECTVEGTSNPNLYWYRQAAGRGLQLLFYSVGIGQISSEVPQNLSASRPQDRQFILSSKKLLLSDSGFYLCASNPTSGSSYEQYFGPGTRLTVT.

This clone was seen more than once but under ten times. CDR3 region: CASFIRSGANVLTF. The CDR3 DNA is TGTGCCAGTTTCATCCGTTCTGGGGCCAACGTCCTGACTTTC. The chain carries TRBV11-2 and TRBJ2-6; D is uncertain. Trimming took 9 bases from V and 1 from J, leaving 10 bases between them. CDR1 and CDR2 (germline): SGHAT, FQNNGV. The CDR3 runs to 14 residues.

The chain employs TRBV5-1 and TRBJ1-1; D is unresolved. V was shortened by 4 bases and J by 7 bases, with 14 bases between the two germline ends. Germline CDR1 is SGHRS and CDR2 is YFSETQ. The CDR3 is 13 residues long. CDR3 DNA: TGCGCCAGCAGCCGCCCGGGAGGTGGTGAAGCTTTCTTT. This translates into CASSRPGGGEAFF.

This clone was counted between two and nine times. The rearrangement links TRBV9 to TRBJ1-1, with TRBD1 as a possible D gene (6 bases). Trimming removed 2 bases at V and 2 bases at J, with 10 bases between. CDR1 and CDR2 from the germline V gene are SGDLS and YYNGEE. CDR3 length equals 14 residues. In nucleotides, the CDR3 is TGTGCCAGCAGCGTCGGGACACATAACACTGAAGCTTTCTTT. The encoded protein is CASSVGTHNTEAFF.

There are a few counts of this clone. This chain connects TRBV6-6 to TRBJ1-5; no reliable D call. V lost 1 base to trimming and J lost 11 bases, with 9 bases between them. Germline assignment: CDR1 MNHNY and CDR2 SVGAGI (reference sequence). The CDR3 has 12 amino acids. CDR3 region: CASSYYRATQHF. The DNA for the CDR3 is TGTGCCAGCAGTTACTACCGGGCAACCCAGCATTTT.

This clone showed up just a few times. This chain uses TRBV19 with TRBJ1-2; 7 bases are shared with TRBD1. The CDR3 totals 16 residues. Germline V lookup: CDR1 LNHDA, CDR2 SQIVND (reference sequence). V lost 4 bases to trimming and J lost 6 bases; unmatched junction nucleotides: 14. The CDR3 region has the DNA TGTGCCAGTAGTAAGGGGCCTACCAGGGGGTTCAATGGCTACACCTTC. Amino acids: CASSKGPTRGFNGYTF.